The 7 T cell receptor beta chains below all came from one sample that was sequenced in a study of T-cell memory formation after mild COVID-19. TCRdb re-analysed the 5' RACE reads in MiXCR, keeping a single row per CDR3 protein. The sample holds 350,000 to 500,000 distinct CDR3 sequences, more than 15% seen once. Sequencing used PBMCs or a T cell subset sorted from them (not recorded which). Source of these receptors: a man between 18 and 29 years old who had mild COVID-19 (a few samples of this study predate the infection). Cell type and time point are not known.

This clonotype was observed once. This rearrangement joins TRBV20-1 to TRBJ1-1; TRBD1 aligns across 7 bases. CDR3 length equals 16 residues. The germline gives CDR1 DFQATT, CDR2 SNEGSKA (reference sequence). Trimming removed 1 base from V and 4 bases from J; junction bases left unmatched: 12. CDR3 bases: TGCAGTGCTAGAGGCTCGGGAAGGGGACAGAGCACTGAAGCTTTCTTT. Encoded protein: CSARGSGRGQSTEAFF.

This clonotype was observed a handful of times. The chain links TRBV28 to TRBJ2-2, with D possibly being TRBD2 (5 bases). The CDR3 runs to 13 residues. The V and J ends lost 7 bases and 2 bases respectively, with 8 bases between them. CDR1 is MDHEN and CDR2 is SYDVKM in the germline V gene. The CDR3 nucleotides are TGTGCCAGCATAGAGGGTAACACCGGGGAGCTGTTTTTT. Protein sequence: CASIEGNTGELFF.

Here the CDR3 DNA reads TGTGCCAGCAGCTTCTCTAGCGGGGGACCTTACAATGAGCAGTTCTTC. Amino acids: CASSFSSGGPYNEQFF. V is TRBV7-2 and J is TRBJ2-1; 10 nucleotides align to TRBD2. Germline assignment: CDR1 SGHTA and CDR2 FQGNSA. V lost 3 bases to trimming and J lost 4 bases; unmatched junction nucleotides: 6. The CDR3 consists of 16 residues.

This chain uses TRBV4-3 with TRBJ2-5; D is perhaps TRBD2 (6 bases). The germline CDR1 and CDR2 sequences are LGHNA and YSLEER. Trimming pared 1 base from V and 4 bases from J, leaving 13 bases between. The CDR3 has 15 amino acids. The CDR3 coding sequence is TGCGCCAGCAGCCAAGGGCGGGGAAAGAGAGAGACCCAGTACTTC. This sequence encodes CASSQGRGKRETQYF.

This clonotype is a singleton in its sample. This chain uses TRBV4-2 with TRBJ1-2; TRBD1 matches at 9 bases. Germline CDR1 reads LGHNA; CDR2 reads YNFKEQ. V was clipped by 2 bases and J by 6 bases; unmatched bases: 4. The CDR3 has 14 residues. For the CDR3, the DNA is TGTGCCAGCAGCCAACTACGGACAGGGGATGGCTACACCTTC. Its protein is CASSQLRTGDGYTF.

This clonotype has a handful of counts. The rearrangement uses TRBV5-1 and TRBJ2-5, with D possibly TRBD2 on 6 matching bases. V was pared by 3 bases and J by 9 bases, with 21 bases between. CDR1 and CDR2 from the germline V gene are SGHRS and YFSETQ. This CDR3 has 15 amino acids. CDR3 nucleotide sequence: TGCGCCAGCAGCTCCGGGCGCACGACGGGGGTGTCCCAGTACTTC. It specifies CASSSGRTTGVSQYF.

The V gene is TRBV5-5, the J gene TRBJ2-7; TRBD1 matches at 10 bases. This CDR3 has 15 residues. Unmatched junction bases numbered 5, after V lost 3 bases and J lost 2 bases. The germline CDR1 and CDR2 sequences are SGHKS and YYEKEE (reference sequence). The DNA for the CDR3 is TGTGCCAGCAGCTGGGGACAGGGGCTCCCCTACGAGCAGTACTTC. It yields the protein CASSWGQGLPYEQYF. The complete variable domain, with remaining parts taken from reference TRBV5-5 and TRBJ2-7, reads DAGVTQSPTHLIKTRGQQVTLRCSPISGHKSVSWYQQVLGQGPQFIFQYYEKEERGRGNFPDRFSARQFPNYSSELNVNALLLGDSALYLCASSWGQGLPYEQYFGPGTRLTVT.